Presented here are 21 T cell receptor beta chains from one specimen sequenced in a study of blood T cells in healthy people across ages. A J-beta primer mix and a sample-barcoded 5' primer were used in a second PCR of roughly 6 to 12 cycles. TCRdb re-called the 5' RACE reads with MiXCR, one entry per CDR3 protein. The data contain about 800,000 distinct CDR3 sequences, around 25% of them seen just once; the ten biggest clones take up under 4.5%. In addition, the sample was reused for a study of T cells of mothers and their children.

Sample: blood. The origin of the receptors is a boy between 10 and 17 years old in good health.

A few counts support this clonotype. The chain uses TRBV6-1 and TRBJ2-5; a possible D gene is TRBD2 (5 bases). This CDR3 is 16 amino acids long. V lost 6 bases and J lost 4, with 21 bases in between. From germline, CDR1 is MNHNS and CDR2 SASEGT. The CDR3 DNA reads as TGTGCCAGCAGCGCGGGCATGACTGGTGTAGGAGAGACCCAGTACTTC. It codes for CASSAGMTGVGETQYF.

This chain connects TRBV7-2 to TRBJ1-2; no definite D call. Germline CDR1 reads SGHTA; CDR2 reads FQGNSA. The CDR3 sequence is 15 residues long. V lost 4 bases and J 6 bases, leaving 18 bases between the germline ends. CDR3 DNA sequence: TGTGCCAGCAGCTCCGGGCCGCCTCCCCGGGATGGCTACACCTTC. It is translated as CASSSGPPPRDGYTF.

The V and J genes are TRBV3-1 and TRBJ2-3; 8 positions agree with TRBD2. Germline CDR1 and CDR2: LGHDT and YNNKEL (reference sequence). V gave up 6 bases and J gave up 2 bases; unmatched junction bases: 13. The CDR3 sequence is 17 residues long. CDR3 DNA: TGTGCCAGCAGTCGGACCCGAGGGACTAGTTCCACAGATACGCAGTATTTT. Its translation is CASSRTRGTSSTDTQYF.

The chain uses TRBV10-3 and TRBJ2-5, with D perhaps assigned TRBD1 or TRBD2 (7 bases each). The DNA end is more similar to TRBJ2-7, so the J call may be wrong. Germline assignment: CDR1 ENHRY and CDR2 SYGVKD. The CDR3 consists of 18 residues. CDR3: CAISQRQGHRAGYYEQYF. Here the CDR3 DNA reads TGTGCCATCAGCCAAAGACAGGGACACAGAGCGGGATACTACGAGCAGTACTTC.

Many counts were recorded for this clonotype. V usage is TRBV4-3 and J usage is TRBJ1-6, with TRBD1 as a possible D gene (6 bases). V lost 0 bases and J 7 bases, leaving 13 bases between the germline ends. CDR1 is LGHNA, CDR2 YSLEER, per germline. The CDR3 is 16 amino acids. CDR3: CASSQDVQGQNSPLHF. DNA for the CDR3: TGCGCCAGCAGCCAAGATGTTCAGGGGCAAAATTCACCCCTCCACTTT.

The rearrangement uses TRBV7-9 and TRBJ1-6; D gene unclear. Germline-derived CDR1 and CDR2 are SEHNR and FQNEAQ (reference sequence). The CDR3 is 13 residues long. V gave up 5 bases and J gave up 7 bases, with 9 bases separating them. The CDR3 sequence is CASSGSENSPLHF. The CDR3 region has the DNA TGTGCCAGCAGCGGGTCGGAAAATTCACCCCTCCACTTT. Based on the CDR3 plus reference TRBV7-9 and TRBJ1-6, the full variable domain is DTGVSQNPRHKITKRGQNVTFRCDPISEHNRLYWYRQTLGQGPEFLTYFQNEAQLEKSRLLSDRFSAERPKGSFSTLEIQRTEQGDSAMYLCASSGSENSPLHFGNGTRLTVT.

This clonotype was counted only a few times. The chain couples TRBV7-8 to TRBJ2-6; D unresolved. This CDR3 has 15 residues. Germline assignment: CDR1 SGHVS and CDR2 FQNEAQ. The germline V and J ends were trimmed by 3 bases and 0 bases, with 6 bases remaining between them. CDR3 loop: CASSFRNSGANVLTF. The CDR3 DNA follows: TGTGCCAGCAGCTTTAGAAACTCTGGGGCCAACGTCCTGACTTTC.

The V and J genes are TRBV7-2 and TRBJ2-5, with 13 positions matching TRBD2. Near its end, the DNA agrees better with TRBJ2-7, so the J call may be wrong. Germline loops: CDR1 SGHTA, CDR2 FQGNSA. CDR3 length: 15 residues. This CDR3 reads CASSPEGLAGYEQYF. The CDR3 nucleotides are TGTGCCAGCAGCCCCGAGGGACTAGCGGGATACGAGCAGTACTTC.

Only a few counts were recorded for this clonotype. This rearrangement joins TRBV11-3 to TRBJ2-5, with 7 bases aligning to TRBD2. TRBJ2-1 matches the DNA end more closely, so the J call is doubtful. The germline V gene has CDR1 SGHNT and CDR2 YENEEA. There are 16 residues in the CDR3. The DNA for the CDR3 is TGTGCCAGCAGCTTCCGAAGCGGGAAGGAGTACAATGAGCAGTTCTTC. It specifies CASSFRSGKEYNEQFF.

This chain uses TRBV11-2 with TRBJ2-1, with no clear D. The CDR3 runs 16 residues. The germline V gene has CDR1 SGHAT and CDR2 FQNNGV. The V gene lost 4 bases and the J gene lost 6 bases, with 19 bases spanning the gap. CDR3 in DNA: TGTGCCAGCAGCTCTCCAGGCGGTTGGGGTCTCAATGAGCAGTTCTTC. This translates into CASSSPGGWGLNEQFF.

The chain has TRBV29-1 and TRBJ1-1, with D hard to call. CDR3 length: 12 amino acids. Germline CDR1 SQVTM, CDR2 ANQGSEA. Trimming removed 5 bases from V and 4 bases from J, with 11 bases in between. CDR3 DNA sequence: TGCAGCGTTCCCCTCTGGGGCACTGAAGCTTTCTTT. Encoded protein: CSVPLWGTEAFF.

The chain joins TRBV7-9 to TRBJ1-4; unclear D gene. Germline V gene data show CDR1 as SEHNR and CDR2 as FQNEAQ (reference sequence). The CDR3 loop spans 14 amino acids. V lost 6 bases and J 5 bases, leaving 13 bases between the germline ends. Here the CDR3 reads CASRPNGLNEKLFF. For the CDR3, the DNA is TGTGCCAGCAGACCCAACGGACTGAATGAAAAACTGTTTTTT.

This chain joins TRBV19 and TRBJ2-7, with a weak D call TRBD2 (5 bases). Germline V gene data show CDR1 as LNHDA and CDR2 as SQIVND (reference sequence). V was shortened by 5 bases and J by 6 bases, with 11 bases between the two germline ends. The CDR3 covers 12 residues. CDR3: CASSGYSVEQYF. CDR3 coding DNA: TGTGCCAGTAGTGGATATAGCGTCGAGCAGTACTTC.

This chain links TRBV20-1 with TRBJ1-4, with TRBD1 as a possible D gene (6 bases). V was cut by 6 bases and J by 8 bases, with 13 bases left in between. The CDR3 runs to 12 residues. The V gene's germline CDR1 is DFQATT and CDR2 SNEGSKA (reference sequence). The CDR3 here is CSASTGFEKLFF. CDR3 sequence (DNA): TGCAGTGCCTCTACAGGGTTCGAAAAACTGTTTTTT.

This clonotype was seen more than once but under ten times. The chain's CDR3 is CSAKGLAGVHEQYF. CDR3 coding DNA: TGCAGTGCTAAGGGACTAGCGGGAGTTCACGAGCAGTACTTC. The chain is built from TRBV20-1 and TRBJ2-7; 14 nucleotides match TRBD2. The trim removed 4 bases at V and 5 bases at J, leaving 4 bases unmatched. The CDR3 has 14 residues. Per the germline V gene, CDR1 is DFQATT and CDR2 is SNEGSKA (reference sequence).

This chain joins TRBV4-1 and TRBJ2-1; 9 bases align to TRBD2. This CDR3 region has 17 residues. CDR1 is MGHRA, CDR2 YSYEKL, per germline. After removal of 5 bases from V and 0 bases from J, the junction contained 8 bases not matched to a gene. CDR3 in amino acids: CASSSLAGTLSYNEQFF. CDR3 nucleotide sequence: TGCGCCAGCAGCTCGCTAGCGGGGACGCTCTCCTACAATGAGCAGTTCTTC.

CDR3 loop: CASSPGQGATNEQFF. CDR3 DNA sequence: TGTGCCAGCAGCCCGGGACAGGGGGCGACGAATGAGCAGTTCTTC. This chain joins TRBV28 and TRBJ2-1; 12 bases map to TRBD1. The germline gives CDR1 MDHEN, CDR2 SYDVKM. The V segment lost 6 bases and the J segment 7 bases; nucleotides outside the gene matches: 7. This CDR3 has 15 amino acids.

This clonotype was observed a handful of times. J is TRBJ2-5 and V is TRBV29-1; D possibly uses TRBD1 or TRBD2 (6 bases each). The J call is uncertain, as TRBJ2-1 better fits the DNA end. The CDR3 contains 13 residues. The germline V gene encodes CDR1 SQVTM and CDR2 ANQGSEA. This CDR3 is CSVARQVGGEQFF. The CDR3 nucleotides are TGCAGCGTTGCTCGACAGGTCGGGGGTGAGCAGTTCTTC.

Comment on this clonotype: At one end, the junction sequence differs from germline, possibly due to a read error. The rearrangement uses TRBV12-3 or TRBV12-4 and TRBJ1-5, with D perhaps TRBD1 (5 bases). This CDR3 is built from 11 residues. CDR3 region: CASSLFPGRYF. CDR3 sequence (DNA): TGTGCCAGCAGTTTATTTCCGGGACGGTATTTT.

The J gene is TRBJ1-1, the V gene TRBV12-3 or TRBV12-4; tentative D call: TRBD1 (5 bases). The CDR3 spans 16 residues. V lost 3 bases and J 0 bases, leaving 14 bases between the germline ends. The CDR3 reads CASSFGDGYMNTEAFF. Written as DNA, the CDR3 is TGTGCCAGCAGTTTTGGGGACGGCTATATGAACACTGAAGCTTTCTTT.

The chain recombines TRBV20-1 with TRBJ1-2, with TRBD1 matching 9 bases. V dropped 5 bases and J dropped 4; count of bases not matched to a gene: 5. Germline CDR1 DFQATT, CDR2 SNEGSKA (reference sequence). The CDR3 has 13 amino acids. The DNA for the CDR3 is TGCAGTGCTCGGGACAGGGACTTCTATGGCTACACCTTC. Its translation: CSARDRDFYGYTF.